This T cell receptor (beta chain) was retrieved from a study of shared clonotypes between healthy human individuals. Study-level points and caveats: It was only blood that was sampled, and tissue repertoires likely differ.

Trimming took 2 bases from V and 1 from J; bases not matched to a gene: 11. CDR1 is GTSNPN and CDR2 is SVGIG in the germline V gene (reference sequence). There are 17 residues in the CDR3. A remark on this clone: Its antigen is currently unknown.

Data came from immunoSEQ multiplex PCR; TCRdb stores just in-frame clones and leaves some out. This sample has under 1,900,000 clones, with about 98.5% found just once. The sequence was obtained from a man aged 30 to 39 in good health. This sequence joins TRBV30 and TRBJ2-1, with 7 bases aligning to TRBD2. Sequenced: naive CD4+ T cells sorted from blood. Subset denoted: CD45RA+ positively selected. The CDR3 region has the DNA TGTGCCTGGAGTCCTGACCTCCAAGCGGGATCCTACAATGAGCAGTTCTTC. Residues: CAWSPDLQAGSYNEQFF.